This T cell receptor (beta chain) was obtained from a study of T cell changes during pregnancy in multiple sclerosis. J lost 2 bases, V lost 3 bases, and 8 bases had no gene match. The CDR3 is made up of 17 amino acids. Per the germline V gene, CDR1 is LGHNA and CDR2 is YNFKEQ. The method was immunoSEQ multiplex PCR; TCRdb's version includes in-frame clones alone and lacks a portion of them. The sample shows roughly 76,000 clones, just over 90% of them seen only once. This receptor was identified in a female donor with multiple sclerosis, enrolled in a pregnancy study. The sequencing here drew on CD4+ T cells from peripheral blood mononuclear cells, taken in the second trimester of pregnancy. The J gene is TRBJ2-3, the V gene TRBV4-2; 10 positions match TRBD2. The CDR3, as DNA: TGTGCCAGCAGCCAGCAAACTAGCGGGGCCCCCACAGATACGCAGTATTTT. Protein: CASSQQTSGAPTDTQYF.